This T cell receptor (beta chain) was found in a study of Graves' ophthalmopathy and Graves' hyperthyroidism. This clonotype was seen repeatedly, ten times or more. The length of the CDR3 is 15 residues. The V and J ends lost 2 bases and 3 bases respectively, with 12 bases between them. Germline-derived CDR1 and CDR2 are SGHRS and YFSETQ. Beta-chain TCR CDR3 regions were amplified from RNA transcripts. A first-round RT-PCR used HTBI primers, followed by a second-round multiplex PCR. TCRdb processed the multiplex PCR reads anew with MiXCR; each CDR3 protein has one entry. Here the sample spans over 500,000 distinct CDR3 sequences, about a fifth being singletons.

The receptor's source is a woman aged 18-29 years with stable Graves' hyperthyroidism. Some clones in this sample may be carry-over from other donors' samples. Source material: peripheral blood. This chain links TRBV5-1 with TRBJ1-5; D may be TRBD1 (5 bases). The CDR3 DNA reads as TGCGCCAGCAGCTTAAGGGACCCGTACAATCAGCCCCAGCATTTT. Its protein product is CASSLRDPYNQPQHF.